These T cell receptor beta chains were read from a single sample in a study of blood T cells in healthy people across ages. From the 5' RACE reads, TCRdb called clonotypes with MiXCR, one entry per CDR3 protein. Altogether 1.5 million to 2 million distinct CDR3 sequences are present, 49% being singletons, with the ten largest covering approximately 2.1%. The material sequenced was blood. These receptors were obtained from a middle-aged woman in good health. The CDR3 runs from the conserved cysteine through the conserved F or W. Each record gives: J gene, V gene, CDR3 protein.

TRBJ1-5 | TRBV24-1 | CATSDPREPNQPQHF
TRBJ1-2 | TRBV4-2 | CASNPGSNYGYTF
TRBJ1-6 | TRBV14 | CASSLQGAVSPLHF
TRBJ2-7 | TRBV5-1 | CASSLYDSSYEQYF
TRBJ2-5 | TRBV7-2 | CASSFSGGALGTQYF
TRBJ2-1 | TRBV24-1 | CATSDAMWTQFF
TRBJ2-1 | TRBV4-3 | CASSLANDPGQGYEQFF
TRBJ2-3 | TRBV4-3 | CASGQEHRADGVTDTQYF
TRBJ1-2 | TRBV7-2 | CASSLTGTGMGIGYTF
TRBJ2-5 | TRBV20-1 | CSARNLFPDTGAQYF
TRBJ2-5 | TRBV7-2 | CASSYSSAGGSQETQYF
TRBJ2-3 | TRBV7-2 | CASSLRSVADTQYF
TRBJ2-1 | TRBV28 | CASNFRGFYNEQFF
TRBJ1-1 | TRBV12-3/TRBV12-4 | CASRTTGKVAAFF
TRBJ2-5 | TRBV9 | CASSVGFLGSAGQETQYF
TRBJ2-3 | TRBV27 | CASSLTWEASTDTQYF
TRBJ2-7 | TRBV6-1 | CASSALRSYEQYF
TRBJ2-1 | TRBV3-1 | CASSQTGGQNEQFF
TRBJ2-7 | TRBV5-1 | CASSLVGTPSGEQYF
TRBJ2-7 | TRBV12-3/TRBV12-4 | CASRPTFDRFFSYEQYF